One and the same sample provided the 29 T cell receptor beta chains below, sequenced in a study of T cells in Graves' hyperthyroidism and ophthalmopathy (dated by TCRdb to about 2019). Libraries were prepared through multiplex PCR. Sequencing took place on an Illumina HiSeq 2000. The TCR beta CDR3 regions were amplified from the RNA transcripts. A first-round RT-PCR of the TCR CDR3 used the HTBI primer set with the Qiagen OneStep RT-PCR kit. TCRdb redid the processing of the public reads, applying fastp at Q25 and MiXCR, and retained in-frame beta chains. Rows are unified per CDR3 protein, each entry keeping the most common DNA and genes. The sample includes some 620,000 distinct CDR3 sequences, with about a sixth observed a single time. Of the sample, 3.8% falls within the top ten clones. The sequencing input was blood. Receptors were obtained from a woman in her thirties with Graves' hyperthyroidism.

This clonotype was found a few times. DNA of the CDR3: TGTGCCAGCAGTTTAACCCGGACCACAGATACGCAGTATTTT. As protein: CASSLTRTTDTQYF. This chain connects TRBV12-3 or TRBV12-4 to TRBJ2-3; D is unresolved. The CDR3 is 14 amino acids. Trimming took off 2 bases at V and 2 bases at J, with 8 bases between the two ends.

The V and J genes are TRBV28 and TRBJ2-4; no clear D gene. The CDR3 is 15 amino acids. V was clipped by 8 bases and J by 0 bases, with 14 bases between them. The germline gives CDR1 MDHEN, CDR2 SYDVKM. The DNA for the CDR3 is TGTGCCAGCCACACAGCAAAACTAGCCAAAAACATTCAGTACTTC. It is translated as CASHTAKLAKNIQYF.

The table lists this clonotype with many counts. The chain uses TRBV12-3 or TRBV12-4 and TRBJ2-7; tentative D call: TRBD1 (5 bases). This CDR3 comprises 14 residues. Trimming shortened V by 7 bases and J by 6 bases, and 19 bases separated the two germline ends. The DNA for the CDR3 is TGTGCCAGCACCCCCGCAGGGCAGAGGAGCGAGCAGTACTTC. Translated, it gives CASTPAGQRSEQYF.

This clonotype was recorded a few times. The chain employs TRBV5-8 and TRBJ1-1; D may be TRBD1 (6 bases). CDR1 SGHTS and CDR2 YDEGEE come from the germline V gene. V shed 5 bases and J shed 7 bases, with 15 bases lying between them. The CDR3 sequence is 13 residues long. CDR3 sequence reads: CASSSRTDIEAFF. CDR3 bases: TGTGCCAGCAGTTCCCGGACAGACATTGAAGCTTTCTTT.

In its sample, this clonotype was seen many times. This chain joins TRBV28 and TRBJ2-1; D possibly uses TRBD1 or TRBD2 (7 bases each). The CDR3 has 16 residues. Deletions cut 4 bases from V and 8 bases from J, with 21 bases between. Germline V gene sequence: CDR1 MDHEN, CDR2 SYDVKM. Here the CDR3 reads CASSSPQGEGRDEQFF. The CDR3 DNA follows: TGTGCCAGCAGTTCCCCTCAGGGGGAGGGCCGCGATGAGCAGTTCTTC.

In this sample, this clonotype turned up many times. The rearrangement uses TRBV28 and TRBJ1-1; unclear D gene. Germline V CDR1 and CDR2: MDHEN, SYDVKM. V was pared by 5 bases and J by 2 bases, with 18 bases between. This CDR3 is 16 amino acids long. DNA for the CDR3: TGTGCCAGCAGTCCCACAGTGAGGCAGTATAACACTGAAGCTTTCTTT. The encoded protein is CASSPTVRQYNTEAFF.

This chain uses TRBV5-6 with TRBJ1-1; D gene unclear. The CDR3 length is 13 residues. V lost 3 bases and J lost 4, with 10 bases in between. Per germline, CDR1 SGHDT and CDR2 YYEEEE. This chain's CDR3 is CASSSWSITEAFF. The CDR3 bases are TGTGCCAGCAGCTCCTGGAGTATCACTGAAGCTTTCTTT.

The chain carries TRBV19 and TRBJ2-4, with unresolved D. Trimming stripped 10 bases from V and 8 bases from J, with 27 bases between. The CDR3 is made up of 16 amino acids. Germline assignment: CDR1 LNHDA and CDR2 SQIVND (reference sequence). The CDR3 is CANMGWVGPLSDIQYF. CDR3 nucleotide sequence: TGTGCCAATATGGGATGGGTAGGACCTCTCTCAGACATTCAGTACTTC.

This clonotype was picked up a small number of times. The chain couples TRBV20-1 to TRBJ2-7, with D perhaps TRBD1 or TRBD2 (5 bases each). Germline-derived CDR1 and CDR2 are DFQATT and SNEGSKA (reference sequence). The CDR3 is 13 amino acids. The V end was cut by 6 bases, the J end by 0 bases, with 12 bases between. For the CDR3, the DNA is TGCAGTGCAGCCAGGGACCGCTCCTACGAGCAGTACTTC. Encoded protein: CSAARDRSYEQYF.

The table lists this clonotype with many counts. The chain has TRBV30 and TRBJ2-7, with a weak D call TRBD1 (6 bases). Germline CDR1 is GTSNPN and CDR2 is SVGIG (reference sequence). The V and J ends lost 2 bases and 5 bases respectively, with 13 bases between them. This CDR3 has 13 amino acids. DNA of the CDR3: TGTGCCTGGAGTCGGACAGTGGGGAACGAGCAGTACTTC. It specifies CAWSRTVGNEQYF.

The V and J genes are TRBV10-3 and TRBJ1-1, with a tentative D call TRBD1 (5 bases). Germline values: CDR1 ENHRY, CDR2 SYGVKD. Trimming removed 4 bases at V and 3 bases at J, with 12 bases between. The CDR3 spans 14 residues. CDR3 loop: CAISAREHDTEAFF. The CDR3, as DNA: TGTGCCATCAGTGCCAGGGAACACGACACTGAAGCTTTCTTT.

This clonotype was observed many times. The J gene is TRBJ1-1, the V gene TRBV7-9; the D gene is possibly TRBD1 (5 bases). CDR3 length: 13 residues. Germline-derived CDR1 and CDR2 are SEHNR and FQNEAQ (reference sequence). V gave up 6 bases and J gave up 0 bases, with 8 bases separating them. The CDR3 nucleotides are TGTGCCAGCAGACTACAGGTGAACACTGAAGCTTTCTTT. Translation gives CASRLQVNTEAFF.

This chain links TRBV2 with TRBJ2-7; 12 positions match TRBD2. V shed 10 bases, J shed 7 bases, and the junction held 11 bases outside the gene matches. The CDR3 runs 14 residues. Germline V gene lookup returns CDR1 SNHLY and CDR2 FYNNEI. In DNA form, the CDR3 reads TGTGCCACCACGGAGACTAGCGGGAGTGGGGAGCAGTACTTC. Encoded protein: CATTETSGSGEQYF.

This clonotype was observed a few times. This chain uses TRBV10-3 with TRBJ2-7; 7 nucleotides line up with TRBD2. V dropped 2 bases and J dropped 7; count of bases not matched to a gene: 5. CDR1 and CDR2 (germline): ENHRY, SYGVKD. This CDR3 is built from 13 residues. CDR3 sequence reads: CAISEDGGKEQYF. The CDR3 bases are TGTGCCATCAGTGAGGACGGGGGGAAAGAGCAGTACTTC.

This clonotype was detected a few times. CDR3: CASSQSWDTEQFF. The CDR3, as DNA: TGTGCCAGCAGCCAGTCTTGGGACACAGAGCAGTTCTTC. V is TRBV14 and J is TRBJ2-1; TRBD1 might be the D (6 bases). This CDR3 spans 13 amino acids. CDR1 is SGHDN and CDR2 is FVKESK in the germline V gene. V lost 3 bases to trimming and J lost 10 bases, with 13 bases between them.

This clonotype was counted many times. The CDR3 reads CSARTGREQYF. The CDR3 nucleotides are TGCAGTGCTAGGACCGGGCGGGAGCAGTACTTC. V and J are TRBV20-1 and TRBJ2-7, with unresolved D. Germline CDR1 DFQATT, CDR2 SNEGSKA (reference sequence). Trimming stripped 3 bases from V and 7 bases from J, with 10 bases between. The CDR3 consists of 11 residues.

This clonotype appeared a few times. CDR3 in DNA: TGTGCCACCAGCAGACGTACCGGGACAGGGGGTAATGAGCAGTTCTTC. Encoded protein: CATSRRTGTGGNEQFF. The chain carries TRBV15 and TRBJ2-1; TRBD1 matches at 11 bases. V was pared by 2 bases and J by 7 bases, with 7 bases of the junction left unmatched. The CDR3 runs 16 residues. Germline V gene sequence: CDR1 LNHNV, CDR2 YYDKDF (reference sequence).

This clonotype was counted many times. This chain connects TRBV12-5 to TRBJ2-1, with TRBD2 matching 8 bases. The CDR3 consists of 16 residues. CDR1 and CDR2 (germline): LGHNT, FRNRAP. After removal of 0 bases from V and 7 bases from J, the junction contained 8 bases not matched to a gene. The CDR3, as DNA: TGTGCTAGTGGTTTGGTACTAAGCGGGAGTAAAAATGAGCAGTTCTTC. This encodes CASGLVLSGSKNEQFF.

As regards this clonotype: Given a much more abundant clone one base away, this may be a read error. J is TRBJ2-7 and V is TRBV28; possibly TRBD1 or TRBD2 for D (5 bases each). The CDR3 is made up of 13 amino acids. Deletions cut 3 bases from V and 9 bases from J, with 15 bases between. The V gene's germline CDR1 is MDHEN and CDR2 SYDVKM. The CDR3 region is CASSFRGRTLQYF. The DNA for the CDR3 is TGTGCCAGCAGTTTTCGGGGCAGGACATTGCAGTACTTC.

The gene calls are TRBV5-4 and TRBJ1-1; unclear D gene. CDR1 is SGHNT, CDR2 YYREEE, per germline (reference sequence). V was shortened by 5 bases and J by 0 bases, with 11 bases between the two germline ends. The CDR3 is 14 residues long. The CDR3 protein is CASRDQALNTEAFF. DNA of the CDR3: TGTGCCAGCAGAGATCAGGCGCTGAACACTGAAGCTTTCTTT.

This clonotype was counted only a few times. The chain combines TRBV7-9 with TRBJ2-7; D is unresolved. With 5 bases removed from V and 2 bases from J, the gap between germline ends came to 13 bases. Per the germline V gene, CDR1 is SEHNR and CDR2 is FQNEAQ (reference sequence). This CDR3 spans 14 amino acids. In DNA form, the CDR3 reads TGTGCCAGCAGCCCGGTTCGCGGACCCTACGAGCAGTACTTC. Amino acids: CASSPVRGPYEQYF.

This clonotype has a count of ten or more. CDR3 DNA sequence: TGTGCCAGTACGGGACTAGCGGGACGAGAGACCCAGTACTTC. Encoded protein: CASTGLAGRETQYF. V usage is TRBV2 and J usage is TRBJ2-5; TRBD2 matches at 13 bases. CDR3 length: 14 residues. Germline loops: CDR1 SNHLY, CDR2 FYNNEI. With 9 bases clipped from V and 4 bases from J, the junction kept 5 bases outside the gene matches.

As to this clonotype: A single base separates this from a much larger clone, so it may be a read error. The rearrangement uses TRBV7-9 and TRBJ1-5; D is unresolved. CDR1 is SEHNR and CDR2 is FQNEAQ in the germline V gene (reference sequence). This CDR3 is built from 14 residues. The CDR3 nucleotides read TGTGCCAGCAGCTTAGCGATCCGGGCGCAGCTCCAGCATTTT. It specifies CASSLAIRAQLQHF. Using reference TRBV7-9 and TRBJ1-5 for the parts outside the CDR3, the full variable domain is DTGVSQNPRHKITKRGQNVTFRCDPISEHNRLYWYRQTLGQGPEFLTYFQNEAQLEKSRLLSDRFSAERPKGSFSTLEIQRTEQGDSAMYLCASSLAIRAQLQHFGDGTRLSIL.

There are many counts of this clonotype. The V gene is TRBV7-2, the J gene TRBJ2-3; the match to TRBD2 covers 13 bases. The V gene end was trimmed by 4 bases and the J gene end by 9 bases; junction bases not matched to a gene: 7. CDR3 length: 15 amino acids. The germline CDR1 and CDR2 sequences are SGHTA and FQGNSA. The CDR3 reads CASSSSGLAGDTQYF. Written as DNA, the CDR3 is TGTGCCAGCAGCTCATCCGGACTAGCGGGAGACACGCAGTATTTT.

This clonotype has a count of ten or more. The CDR3 sequence: CAWSVTPWLGSQETQYF. The CDR3, as DNA: TGTGCCTGGAGTGTAACCCCTTGGCTCGGCTCCCAAGAGACCCAGTACTTC. The chain combines TRBV30 with TRBJ2-5; D is uncertain. The V and J ends lost 0 bases and 1 base respectively, with 18 bases between them. The CDR3 loop spans 17 amino acids. Germline loops: CDR1 GTSNPN, CDR2 SVGIG (reference sequence).

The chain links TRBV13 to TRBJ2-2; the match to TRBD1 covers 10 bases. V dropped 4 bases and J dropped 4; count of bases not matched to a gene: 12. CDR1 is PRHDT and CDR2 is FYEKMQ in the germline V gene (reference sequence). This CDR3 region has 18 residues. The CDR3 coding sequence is TGTGCCAGCAGCTACACTCAAGGACAGGGGGTTGGCACCGGGGAGCTGTTTTTT. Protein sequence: CASSYTQGQGVGTGELFF.

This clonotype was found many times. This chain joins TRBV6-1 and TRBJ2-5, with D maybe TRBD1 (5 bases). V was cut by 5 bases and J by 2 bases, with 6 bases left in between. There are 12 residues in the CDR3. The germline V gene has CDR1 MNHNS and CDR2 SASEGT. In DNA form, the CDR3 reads TGTGCCAGCAGTCGACAGCAAGAGACCCAGTACTTC. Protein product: CASSRQQETQYF.

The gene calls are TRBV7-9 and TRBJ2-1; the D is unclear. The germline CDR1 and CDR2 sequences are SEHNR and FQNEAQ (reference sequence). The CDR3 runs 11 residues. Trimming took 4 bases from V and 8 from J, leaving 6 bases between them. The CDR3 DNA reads TGTGCCAGCAGCTGGATCGATGAGCAGTTCTTC. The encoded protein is CASSWIDEQFF.

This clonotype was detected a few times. This CDR3 is CAISESRGGQGTDTQYF. The DNA for the CDR3 is TGTGCCATCAGTGAGTCGAGGGGGGGCCAGGGCACAGATACGCAGTATTTT. The chain couples TRBV10-3 to TRBJ2-3, with D possibly matching TRBD2 (7 bases). The CDR3 consists of 17 residues. The V gene's germline CDR1 is ENHRY and CDR2 SYGVKD. Trimming stripped 0 bases from V and 1 base from J, with 14 bases between.